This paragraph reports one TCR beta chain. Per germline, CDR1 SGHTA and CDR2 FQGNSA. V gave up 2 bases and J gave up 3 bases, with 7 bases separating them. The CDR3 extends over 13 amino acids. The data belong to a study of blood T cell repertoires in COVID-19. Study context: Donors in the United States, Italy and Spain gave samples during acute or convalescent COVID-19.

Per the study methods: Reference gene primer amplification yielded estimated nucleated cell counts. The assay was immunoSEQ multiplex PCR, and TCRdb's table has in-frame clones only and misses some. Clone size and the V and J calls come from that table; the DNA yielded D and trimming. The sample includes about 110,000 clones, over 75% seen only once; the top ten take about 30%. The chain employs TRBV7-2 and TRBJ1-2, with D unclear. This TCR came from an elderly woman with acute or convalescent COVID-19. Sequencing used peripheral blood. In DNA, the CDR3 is TGTGCCAGCAGCTTAAGACTGTACTATGGCTACACCTTC. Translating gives CASSLRLYYGYTF. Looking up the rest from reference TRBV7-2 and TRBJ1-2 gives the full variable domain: GAGVSQSPSNKVTEKGKDVELRCDPISGHTALYWYRQSLGQGLEFLIYFQGNSAPDKSGLPSDRFSAERTGGSVSTLTIQRTQQEDSAVYLCASSLRLYYGYTFGSGTRLTVV.